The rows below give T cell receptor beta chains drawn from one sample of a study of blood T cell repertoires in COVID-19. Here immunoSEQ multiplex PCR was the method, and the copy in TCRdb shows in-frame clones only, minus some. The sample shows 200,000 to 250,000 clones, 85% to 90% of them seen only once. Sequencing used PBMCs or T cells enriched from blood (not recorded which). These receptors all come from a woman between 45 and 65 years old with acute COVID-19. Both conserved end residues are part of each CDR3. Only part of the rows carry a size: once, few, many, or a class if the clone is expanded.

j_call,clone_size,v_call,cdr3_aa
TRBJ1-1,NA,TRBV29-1,CSAKKQGGNTEAFF
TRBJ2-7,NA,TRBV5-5,CASSQGLAGASYEQYF
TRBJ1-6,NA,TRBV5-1,CASSWDRSSSYNSPLHF
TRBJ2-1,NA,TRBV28,CASSSGLAGGNEQFF
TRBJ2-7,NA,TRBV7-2,CASSPRVGPYEQYF
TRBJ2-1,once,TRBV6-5,CASSSPRDRGRNEQFF
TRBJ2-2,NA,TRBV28,CASGSGRTSGRTGELFF
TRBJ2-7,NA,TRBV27,CASSLGLGFYEQYF
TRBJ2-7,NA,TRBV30,CAWSAGEIYEQYF
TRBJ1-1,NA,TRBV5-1,CASSLGHRGQYTEAFF
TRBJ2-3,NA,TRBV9,CASSVVRVADPTDTQYF
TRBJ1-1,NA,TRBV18,CASSPPGGMPNTEAFF
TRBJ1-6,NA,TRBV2,CASSEGRLLDSPLHF
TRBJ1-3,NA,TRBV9,CASSHYRGTGGSGNTIYF
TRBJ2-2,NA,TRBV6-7,CASGGGASGNYRELFF
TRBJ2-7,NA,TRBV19,CASSIGGGENEQYF
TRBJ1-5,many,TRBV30,CAWSVTGKLNQPQHF
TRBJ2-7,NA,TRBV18,CASSPGTPYEQYF
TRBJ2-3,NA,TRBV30,CAWSPSGGKAQYF
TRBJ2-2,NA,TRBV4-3,CASSQGIVWREENTGELFF
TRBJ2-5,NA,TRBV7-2,CASSPDRGKTETQYF
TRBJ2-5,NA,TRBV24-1,CATSDDSGVGETQYF
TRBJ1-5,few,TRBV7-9,CASSLAEGTNQPQHF
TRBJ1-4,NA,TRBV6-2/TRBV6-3,CASSYDFAALKLFF
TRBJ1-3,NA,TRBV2,CASSRQGAGGNTIYF
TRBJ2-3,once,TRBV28,CASSLFSGGWADTQYF
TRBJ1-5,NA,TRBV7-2,CASSLEGGLQPQHF
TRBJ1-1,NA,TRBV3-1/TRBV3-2,CASSQGALRTEAFF
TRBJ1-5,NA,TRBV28,CASREFGQGVDQPQHF
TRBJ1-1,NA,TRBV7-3,CASSYRGATEAFF
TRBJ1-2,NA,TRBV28,CASTEGQGNRYGYTF
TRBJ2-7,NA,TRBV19,CASSGTGSYEQYF
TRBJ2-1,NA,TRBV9,CASSAETGVNEQFF
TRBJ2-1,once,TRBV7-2,CASSLAGLFHNEQFF
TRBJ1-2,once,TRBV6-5,CASSLLAGNGYTF
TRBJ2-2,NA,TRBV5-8,CASSVGTLNTGELFF
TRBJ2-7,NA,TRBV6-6,CASRLGTGASYEQYF
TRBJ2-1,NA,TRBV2,CASIQGLAAYNEQFF
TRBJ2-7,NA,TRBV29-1,CSVGLAGRSYEQYF
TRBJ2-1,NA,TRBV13,CASRIPGPMGNEQFF
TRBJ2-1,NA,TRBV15,CATSRERLAGGYYNEQFF
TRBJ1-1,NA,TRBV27,CASSRPQAGNTEAFF
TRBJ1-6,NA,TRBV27,CASSFQNSPLHF
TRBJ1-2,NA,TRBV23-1,CASKDRERGLGGYTF
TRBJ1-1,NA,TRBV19,CAAKGAAVMNTEAFF
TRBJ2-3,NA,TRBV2,CASRRDYTDTQYF
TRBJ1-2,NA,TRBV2,CASSTLRGAQGGGYTF